This T cell receptor (beta chain) was recovered during a study of blood T cell repertoires in COVID-19. Looking at the study overall: The United States, Italy and Spain supplied acute and convalescent COVID-19 samples. The analysed material was cDNA or gDNA that came from T cells, B-cell-depleted T cells, or PBMCs.

V lost 1 base and J 10 bases, leaving 18 bases between the germline ends. CDR1 and CDR2 from the germline V gene are SGHAT and FQNNGV. The CDR3 totals 15 residues. One Seattle source followed patients from active infection through their disease course. Using immunoSEQ multiplex PCR, the repertoire was profiled, and TCRdb retains in-frame clones only, with some absent. The repertoire holds about 64,000 clones, with just over 85% as singletons. This TCR was sampled from a woman aged 60-75 years with COVID-19, enrolled during active disease. The material sequenced was peripheral blood. The rearrangement links TRBV11-2 to TRBJ2-3, with D possibly being TRBD2 (7 bases). The chain's CDR3 is CASSLGWGGIRSQYF. CDR3 DNA sequence: TGTGCCAGCAGCTTAGGGTGGGGGGGCATCCGATCGCAGTATTTT.